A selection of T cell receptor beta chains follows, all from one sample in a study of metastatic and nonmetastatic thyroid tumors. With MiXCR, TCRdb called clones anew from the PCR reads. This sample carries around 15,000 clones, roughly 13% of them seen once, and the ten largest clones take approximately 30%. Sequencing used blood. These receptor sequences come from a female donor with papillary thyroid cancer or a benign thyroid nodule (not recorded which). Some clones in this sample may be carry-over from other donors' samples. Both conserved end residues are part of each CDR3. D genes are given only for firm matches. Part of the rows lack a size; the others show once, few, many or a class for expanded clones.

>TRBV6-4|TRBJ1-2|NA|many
TGTGCCAGCAGTGCGAGCGTTGGGGGGTCTAATGGCTACACCTTC
CASSASVGGSNGYTF
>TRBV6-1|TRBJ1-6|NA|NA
TGTGCCAGCAGTGAAGCGACCTCCTATAATTCACCCCTCCACTTT
CASSEATSYNSPLHF
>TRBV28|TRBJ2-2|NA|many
TGCGCCAGCAGCCGCTGGTCGGACGGGAACACCGGGGAGCTGTTTTTT
CASSRWSDGNTGELFF
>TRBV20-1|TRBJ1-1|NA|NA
TGCAGTGCTAGAGATGGGGAATCCAGGGAAGTTGTCACTGAAGCTTTCTTT
CSARDGESREVVTEAFF
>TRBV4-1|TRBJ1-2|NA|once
TGCGCCAGCGGCCAAGAGGGGCACAGAATCTATGGCTACACCTTC
CASGQEGHRIYGYTF
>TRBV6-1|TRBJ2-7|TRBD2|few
TGTGCCAGCAGCCGACTAGCGGGGGGAATCGAGCAGTACTTC
CASSRLAGGIEQYF
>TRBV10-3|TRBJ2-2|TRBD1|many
TGTGCCATCAGTGGACAGGGGGCGATAACCGGGGAGCTGTTTTTT
CAISGQGAITGELFF
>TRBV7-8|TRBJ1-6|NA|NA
TGTGCCAGCAGCTCCCAGGAGGCAGGGTCGGGTTCACCCCTCAACTTT
CASSSQEAGSGSPLNF
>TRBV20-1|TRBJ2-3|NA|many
TGCAGTGCTAAACCGACTCTCACAGATACGCAGTATTTT
CSAKPTLTDTQYF
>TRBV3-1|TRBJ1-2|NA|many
TGTGCCAGCAGCCAAGATCTGGCAAGCTTCTATGGCTACACCTTC
CASSQDLASFYGYTF
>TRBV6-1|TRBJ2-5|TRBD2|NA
TGTGCCAGCAGACCGGGACTAGCGGGGGGGCAAGGGCTTGAGACCCAGTACTTC
CASRPGLAGGQGLETQYF
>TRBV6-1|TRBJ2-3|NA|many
TGTGCCAGCAGCCCCTACGGTACGCAGTATTTT
CASSPYGTQYF
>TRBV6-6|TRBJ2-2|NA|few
TGTGCCAGCAGTTACGAGAACACCGGGGAGCTGTTTTTT
CASSYENTGELFF
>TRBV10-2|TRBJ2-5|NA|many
TGCGCCAGCATCAGAGAAGAGACCCAGTACTTC
CASIREETQYF
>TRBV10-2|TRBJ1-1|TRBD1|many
TGCGCCAGCAGACCGGGACAGGGCGGCGACACTGAAGCTTTCTTT
CASRPGQGGDTEAFF
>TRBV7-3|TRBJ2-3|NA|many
TGTGCCAGCAGCTTTTTGGCCGACACAGATACGCAGTATTTT
CASSFLADTDTQYF
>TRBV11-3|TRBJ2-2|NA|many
TGTGCCAGCAGCCTAAGCGGCGACACCGGGGAGCTGTTTTTT
CASSLSGDTGELFF
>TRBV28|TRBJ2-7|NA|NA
TGTGCCAGCAGTTTAGAGGGGTACTACGAGCAGTACTTC
CASSLEGYYEQYF
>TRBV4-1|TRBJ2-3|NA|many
TGCGCCAGCAGCCAAGATGAGGGGGGCAGCGGGGCTGAAGATACGCAGTATTTT
CASSQDEGGSGAEDTQYF
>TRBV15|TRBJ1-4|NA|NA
TGTGCCACCAGCAGAGAGACTGGGAATGAAAAACTGTTTTTT
CATSRETGNEKLFF
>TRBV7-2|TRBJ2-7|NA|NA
TGTGCCAGCAGCGTAACTAGCGAGCAGTACTTC
CASSVTSEQYF
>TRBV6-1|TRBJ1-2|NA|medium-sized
TGTGCCAGCAGACCGCGGACGGGCTATGGCTACACCTTC
CASRPRTGYGYTF
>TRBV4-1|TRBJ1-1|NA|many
TGCGCCAGCAGCCAAGAGGGCATGGAGAAGGCTGAAGCTTTCTTT
CASSQEGMEKAEAFF
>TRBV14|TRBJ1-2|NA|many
TGTGCCAGCAGCCAAGATCGCTATGGCTACACCTTC
CASSQDRYGYTF
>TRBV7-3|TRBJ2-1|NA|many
TGTGCCAGCAGCTTAAGTATAGGAGGTGGCGGTGAGCAGTTCTTC
CASSLSIGGGGEQFF
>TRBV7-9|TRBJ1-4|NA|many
TGTGCCAGCAGCTTAAATACCGATGCAACTAATGAAAAACTGTTTTTT
CASSLNTDATNEKLFF
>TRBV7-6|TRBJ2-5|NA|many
TGTGCCAGCAGCTTAGCGCGTTTGGGGGGGGCAAAAGAGACCCAGTACTTC
CASSLARLGGAKETQYF
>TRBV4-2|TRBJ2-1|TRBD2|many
TGTGCCAGCAGCCAAGATCAGTGGTCTAGCGGGGCTGGTGAGCAGTTCTTC
CASSQDQWSSGAGEQFF
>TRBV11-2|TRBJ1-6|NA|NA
TGTGCCAGCAGCCTCTTAGGCTATAATTCACCCCTCCACTTT
CASSLLGYNSPLHF
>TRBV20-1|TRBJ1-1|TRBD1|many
TGCAGTGCCGACAGGGGGATCGCTGAAGCTTCCTTT
CSADRGIAEASF
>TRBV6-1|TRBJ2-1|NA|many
TGTGCCAGCAGTGAAGCTTCAGGGACCCCGTACAATGAGCAGTTCTTC
CASSEASGTPYNEQFF
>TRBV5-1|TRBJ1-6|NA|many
TGCGCCAGCAGCTTGGCCGCGGGGGGAAATTCACCCCTCCACTTT
CASSLAAGGNSPLHF
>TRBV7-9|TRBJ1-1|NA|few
TGTGCCAGCAGCAGCACGGAGAACACTGAAGCTTTCTTT
CASSSTENTEAFF
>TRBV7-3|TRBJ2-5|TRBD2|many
TGTGCCAGCAGCTTAATTAGCGGGGGGGCCGGCGAGACCCAGTACTTC
CASSLISGGAGETQYF
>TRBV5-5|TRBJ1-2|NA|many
TGTGCCAGCACCACCCGGGCGGGGGACAACTATGGCTACACCTTC
CASTTRAGDNYGYTF
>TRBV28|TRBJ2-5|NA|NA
TGTGCCAGCAGTTTGAGGGTGCCGGATACCCAGTACTTC
CASSLRVPDTQYF
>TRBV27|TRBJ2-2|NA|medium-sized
TGTGCCAGCAGGGGGGTGGTCGGGGAGCTGTTTTTT
CASRGVVGELFF
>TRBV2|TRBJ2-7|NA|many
TGTGCCAGCAGTGAATTCCCGGACGAGCAGTACTTC
CASSEFPDEQYF
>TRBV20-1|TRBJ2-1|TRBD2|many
TGCAGTGCTATCGGGGTAGCGGGGGCCTACAATGAGCAGTTCTTC
CSAIGVAGAYNEQFF
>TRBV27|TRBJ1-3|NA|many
TGTGCCAGCAGTTTAAAGGGCTCGATGCCGGGAAACACCATATATTTT
CASSLKGSMPGNTIYF
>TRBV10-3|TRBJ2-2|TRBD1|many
TGTGCCATCAGGCGACCTGGACAGGGGGCAATGGGGGAGCTGTTTTTT
CAIRRPGQGAMGELFF
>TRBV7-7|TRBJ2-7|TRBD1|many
TGTGCCAGCAGTCCCGGGACAGGGAGTAGCGAGCAGTACTTC
CASSPGTGSSEQYF
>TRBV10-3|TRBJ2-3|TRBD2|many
TGTGCCAGCGCGTTAGCGGGGGGGGGCACAGATACGCAGTATTTT
CASALAGGGTDTQYF
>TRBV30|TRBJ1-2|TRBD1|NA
TGTGCCTGCCTGTGGGTGGACAGGGGATATGGCTACACCTTC
CACLWVDRGYGYTF
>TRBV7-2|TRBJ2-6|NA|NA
TGTGCCATGCCTCGGAGGGACCGGGCCAACGTCCTGACTTTC
CAMPRRDRANVLTF